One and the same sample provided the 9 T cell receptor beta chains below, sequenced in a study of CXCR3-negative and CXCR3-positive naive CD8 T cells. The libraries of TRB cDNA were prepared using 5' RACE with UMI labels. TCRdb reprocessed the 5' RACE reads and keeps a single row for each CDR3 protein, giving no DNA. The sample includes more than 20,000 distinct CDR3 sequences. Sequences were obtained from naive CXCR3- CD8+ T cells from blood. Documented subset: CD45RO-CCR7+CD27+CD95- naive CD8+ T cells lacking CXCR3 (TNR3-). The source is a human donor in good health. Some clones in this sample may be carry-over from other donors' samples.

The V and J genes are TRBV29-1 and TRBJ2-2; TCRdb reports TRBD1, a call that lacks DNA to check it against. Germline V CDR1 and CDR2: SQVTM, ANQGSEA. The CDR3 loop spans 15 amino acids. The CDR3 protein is CGVEIGGGATGELFF.

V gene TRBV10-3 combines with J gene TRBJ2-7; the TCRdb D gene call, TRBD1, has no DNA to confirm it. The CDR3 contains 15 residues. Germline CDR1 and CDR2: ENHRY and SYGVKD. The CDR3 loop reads CAICEWGQSQDEQYF.

CDR3 residues: CASSLAVGVYEQYF. The V call is TRBV7-9, the J call TRBJ2-7; the TRBD1 assignment by TCRdb is unverifiable without DNA. Germline V gives CDR1 SEHNR, CDR2 FQNEAQ (reference sequence). The CDR3 has 14 residues.

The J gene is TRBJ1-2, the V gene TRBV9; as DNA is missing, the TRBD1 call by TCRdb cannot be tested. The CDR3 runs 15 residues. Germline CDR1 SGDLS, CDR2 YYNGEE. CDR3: CASSPGTDANYGYTF. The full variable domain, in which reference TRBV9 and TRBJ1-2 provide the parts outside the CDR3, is DSGVTQTPKHLITATGQRVTLRCSPRSGDLSVYWYQQSLDQGLQFLIQYYNGEERAKGNILERFSAQQFPDLHSELNLSSLELGDSALYFCASSPGTDANYGYTFGSGTRLTVV.

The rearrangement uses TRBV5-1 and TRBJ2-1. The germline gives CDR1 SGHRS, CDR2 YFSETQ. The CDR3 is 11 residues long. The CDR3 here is CASRGSNEQFF.

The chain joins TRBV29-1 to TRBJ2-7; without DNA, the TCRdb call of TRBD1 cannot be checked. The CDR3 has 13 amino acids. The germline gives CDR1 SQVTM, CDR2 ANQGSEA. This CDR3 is CSAWGRSSYEQYF.

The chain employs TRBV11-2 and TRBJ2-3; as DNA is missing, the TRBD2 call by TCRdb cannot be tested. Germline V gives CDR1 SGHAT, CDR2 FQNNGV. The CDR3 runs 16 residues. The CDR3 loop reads CASSDVAGGPGDTQYF.

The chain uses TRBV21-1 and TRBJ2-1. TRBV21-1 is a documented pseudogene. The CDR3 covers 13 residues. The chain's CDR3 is CASSKASSLRQFF.

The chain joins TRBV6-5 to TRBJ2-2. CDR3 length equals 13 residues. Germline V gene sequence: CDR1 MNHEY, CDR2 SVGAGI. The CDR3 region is CASSYSGTGELFF.